This is a list of T cell receptor beta chains from one sample in a study of graft-versus-host responses after intestinal transplantation. TCRdb's table, derived via immunoSEQ multiplex PCR, lists solely in-frame clones and lacks some. Counted here are under 90,000 clones, around 90% occurring once; the ten biggest clones make up roughly 4%. No antigen has been assigned to these receptors. The starting material was unstimulated CD8+ T cells sorted from spleen or lymph node cells, obtained before transplant. The source of these receptors is a human donor who was the organ donor for an intestinal transplant. Both conserved end residues are part of each CDR3. A D gene is named only where the DNA matches it firmly. Expanded clones are given a class, and other clones once, few, many or no size at all.

>TRBD2|.|TRBJ2-3|TRBV4-1
TGCGCCAGCAGCCAAGAACCCCCCGGGACTAGCGGCCTCACAGATACGCAGTATTTT
CASSQEPPGTSGLTDTQYF
>.|.|TRBJ2-2|TRBV10-2
TGCGCCAGCAGTGAAGAGGGATTGAGCACCGGGGAGCTGTTTTTT
CASSEEGLSTGELFF
>TRBD1|once|TRBJ1-4|TRBV29-1
TGCAGCGCCCTGAGGTTTGGACAGGGGGCAACAAGGGAAAAACTGTTTTTT
CSALRFGQGATREKLFF
>.|once|TRBJ1-2|TRBV29-1
TGCAGCGTTGGCCCAGAAAGGGCGGGGGGCGTGTGGGACTTGGGCTACACCTTC
CSVGPERAGGVWDLGYTF
>.|.|TRBJ2-2|TRBV6-4
TGTGCCAGCAGTGACCCTAGCTTGAGTACCGGGGAGCTGTTTTTT
CASSDPSLSTGELFF
>.|.|TRBJ2-3|TRBV5-6
TGTGCCAGCAGCATTTTGGAGCAGCACACAGATACGCAGTATTTT
CASSILEQHTDTQYF
>TRBD1|.|TRBJ1-1|TRBV28
TGTGCCAGCAGATGGGACAGGGGTGGGACTGAAGCTTTCTTT
CASRWDRGGTEAFF
>TRBD1|.|TRBJ2-1|TRBV7-9
TGTGCCAGCAGAATAGCCAATCTCGGACAGGGGGCTGACTACAATGAGCAGTTCTTC
CASRIANLGQGADYNEQFF
>TRBD2|.|TRBJ2-1|TRBV5-1
TGCGCCAGCAGCGCTGCGGGACTAGCGGGGGGGCCGTTCTCTGAGCAGTTCTTC
CASSAAGLAGGPFSEQFF
>TRBD1|few|TRBJ1-2|TRBV19
TGTGCCAGCGCACACCAGGGGGCGGATGGCTACACCTTC
CASAHQGADGYTF
>.|.|TRBJ1-6|TRBV10-3
TGTGCCATCAGTGGGGCAGGCGAAAGCTCCTATAATTCACCCCTCCACTTT
CAISGAGESSYNSPLHF